Following are 2 T cell receptor beta chains from one sample sequenced in a study of T cells in Graves' hyperthyroidism and ophthalmopathy. Amplified TCR beta CDR3 regions came from RNA transcripts. When the TCR CDR3 underwent first-round RT-PCR, the HTBI primer set was used. TCRdb fed the multiplex PCR reads into MiXCR, producing one record per CDR3 protein. This sample yields roughly 400,000 distinct CDR3 sequences, of which around 15% are seen a single time; 25% to 30% belongs to the top ten. Sequencing was performed on blood. The receptor set was obtained from a man over 45 with Graves' ophthalmopathy.

This clonotype was observed a handful of times. A read error may explain this, as a much larger clone is one base away. The CDR3 DNA is TGTGCCAGCAGCTTAGAAACGGGTGTGACTCAGTACTTC. It translates to CASSLETGVTQYF. This chain joins TRBV11-3 and TRBJ2-4; D is unresolved. Trimming left V 0 bases short and J 12 bases short, with 12 bases between. The CDR3 is made up of 13 amino acids. The germline gives CDR1 SGHNT, CDR2 YENEEA.

The chain joins TRBV9 to TRBJ2-1, with 13 bases matching TRBD2. The CDR3 extends over 16 amino acids. The J segment lost 7 bases and the V segment lost 4 bases, leaving 8 bases of the junction unmatched. Germline CDR1 and CDR2: SGDLS and YYNGEE. The CDR3 region has the DNA TGTGCCAGCAGCTTCGGACTAGCGGGAGTTGGGAATGAGCAGTTCTTC. As protein: CASSFGLAGVGNEQFF. The variable domain in full, with the rest retrieved from reference TRBV9 and TRBJ2-1, is DSGVTQTPKHLITATGQRVTLRCSPRSGDLSVYWYQQSLDQGLQFLIQYYNGEERAKGNILERFSAQQFPDLHSELNLSSLELGDSALYFCASSFGLAGVGNEQFFGPGTRLTVL.